This entry lists 5 T cell receptor beta chains sequenced from one sample in a study of blood T cell repertoires in COVID-19. Sequencing was performed with immunoSEQ multiplex PCR; in TCRdb, only in-frame clones are kept and a portion is missing. The sample records around 190,000 clones, roughly nine tenths being singletons. The sequenced sample consisted of peripheral blood. The source of these receptors is a young man who had recovered from COVID-19.

The chain recombines TRBV19 with TRBJ2-7; 7 nucleotides agree with TRBD1. This CDR3 is built from 15 residues. Trimming cost V 5 bases and J 0 bases; bases outside gene matches: 7. CDR1 is LNHDA and CDR2 is SQIVND in the germline V gene (reference sequence). CDR3 amino acids: CASSWTGISSYEQYF. CDR3 sequence (DNA): TGTGCCAGTAGTTGGACAGGCATAAGCTCCTACGAGCAGTACTTC.

V gene TRBV7-9 combines with J gene TRBJ2-7, with TRBD2 identical over 7 bases. Per germline, CDR1 SEHNR and CDR2 FQNEAQ (reference sequence). V shed 5 bases, J shed 3 bases, and the junction held 10 bases outside the gene matches. This CDR3 is 15 amino acids long. The CDR3: CASSPIAGGVYEQYF. CDR3 DNA sequence: TGTGCCAGCAGCCCGATAGCGGGTGGTGTCTACGAGCAGTACTTC.

The chain couples TRBV29-1 to TRBJ2-5, with D possibly matching TRBD2 (6 bases). The germline V and J ends were trimmed by 8 bases and 2 bases, with 12 bases remaining between them. The CDR3 runs 12 residues. CDR1 is SQVTM and CDR2 is ANQGSEA in the germline V gene. The CDR3, as DNA: TGCAGCTCGACGGGAGTTCAAGAGACCCAGTACTTC. Translated: CSSTGVQETQYF.

The chain employs TRBV29-1 and TRBJ2-7, with 10 bases matching TRBD2. V lost 6 bases, J lost 6 bases, and 5 bases stayed unmatched. CDR1 and CDR2 (germline): SQVTM, ANQGSEA. The CDR3 runs 12 residues. CDR3 sequence (DNA): TGCAGCGTGAGCGGGAGGGGGGGCGAGCAGTACTTC. Its protein is CSVSGRGGEQYF.

The CDR3 coding sequence is TGTGCCAGCAGCTCAGGACTAGCGGGAGCGGGCGAGCAGTACTTC. This codes for CASSSGLAGAGEQYF. The genes are TRBV6-2 or TRBV6-3 and TRBJ2-7; 13 bases agree with TRBD2. Losses at the gene ends were 6 bases for V and 6 bases for J; bases not matched to a gene: 8. The germline gives CDR1 MNHEY, CDR2 SVGEGT. The CDR3 is made up of 15 amino acids.